This T cell receptor (beta chain) came from a study of shared clonotypes between healthy human individuals. On the study more broadly: Researchers drew samples from two women and three men aged 18 to 49. Study conclusions and caveats: Relative to memory subsets, naive subsets generally showed larger estimated richness. Naive CD4 clonotypes were shared across several donors at roughly 5%.

Splitting of each subset's genomic DNA was done evenly across several immunoSEQ plates. TCRdb's copy holds only in-frame clones and misses some; the assay was immunoSEQ multiplex PCR. The sample yields a few million clones, roughly nine tenths seen once. V was clipped by 2 bases and J by 6 bases, with 11 bases between them. Germline CDR1 and CDR2: GTSNPN and SVGIG (reference sequence). CDR3 length: 13 amino acids. As for this clone: Its antigen is currently unknown.

This chain uses TRBV30 with TRBJ2-1; possibly TRBD2 for D (5 bases). The sample consisted of naive CD4+ T cells sorted from blood. Subset specified: CD45RA+ positively selected. The clonotype comes from a young man in good health. The CDR3 loop reads CAWSLPGINEQFF. The CDR3 DNA follows: TGTGCCTGGAGTTTGCCGGGGATCAATGAGCAGTTCTTC.